Below are 28 T cell receptor beta chains sequenced from a single sample in a study of blood T cell repertoires in COVID-19. The repertoire was sequenced with immunoSEQ multiplex PCR; TCRdb's copy has only in-frame clones and lacks some. The sample has almost 350,000 clones, approximately 89% seen once. The specimen sequenced was peripheral blood. These TCRs come from a woman aged 55-70 years with COVID-19, enrolled during active disease.

The V gene is TRBV9, the J gene TRBJ1-2; maybe TRBD1 (6 bases). Germline V gives CDR1 SGDLS, CDR2 YYNGEE. The CDR3 spans 15 residues. Trimming stripped 0 bases from V and 3 bases from J, with 12 bases between. The CDR3 is CASSVVGGADYGYTF. The DNA for the CDR3 is TGTGCCAGCAGCGTAGTTGGGGGCGCGGACTATGGCTACACCTTC.

This clone was recorded once. The chain couples TRBV28 to TRBJ1-2; D is undetermined. V was cut by 1 base and J by 3 bases, with 18 bases left in between. The CDR3 has 17 amino acids. CDR1 is MDHEN and CDR2 is SYDVKM in the germline V gene. The CDR3 region has the DNA TGTGCCAGCAGTTTATTGGCGGCGGGGAGGGATTACTATGGCTACACCTTC. Residues: CASSLLAAGRDYYGYTF.

This chain uses TRBV19 with TRBJ1-2; 8 bases line up with TRBD1. V shed 6 bases and J 7 bases; nucleotides not matched to a gene: 16. The CDR3 totals 16 residues. The germline gives CDR1 LNHDA, CDR2 SQIVND (reference sequence). The CDR3 DNA follows: TGTGCCAGTAGCCCCCGACACCGGGACAGGTCCTTTGGCTACACCTTC. The encoded protein is CASSPRHRDRSFGYTF.

The chain combines TRBV12-5 with TRBJ2-3; 7 bases line up with TRBD2. Germline V gives CDR1 LGHNT, CDR2 FRNRAP. V lost 1 base and J lost 4; bases outside the gene matches: 2. The length of the CDR3 is 14 residues. The CDR3 loop reads CASGLGGGADTQYF. CDR3 in DNA: TGTGCTAGTGGTTTGGGCGGGGGAGCAGATACGCAGTATTTT.

Comment on this clone: At one end the junction does not follow the germline gene, possibly because of a read error. Additional DNA sequences in this sample encode the identical CDR3. The rearrangement links TRBV7-3 to TRBJ2-3; 10 bases line up with TRBD1. This CDR3 region has 15 residues. Germline V gives CDR1 SGHTA, CDR2 FQGTGA. CDR3 DNA: TGTGCCAGCAGTTTAACGGGACAGGGGACAGATACGCAGTATTTT. It is translated as CASSLTGQGTDTQYF.

The chain carries TRBV25-1 and TRBJ2-3; 9 bases are a match to TRBD1. J was trimmed by 5 bases and V by 3 bases; bases with no gene match: 6. The germline V gene encodes CDR1 MGHDK and CDR2 SYGVNS. CDR3 length equals 15 residues. CDR3 bases: TGTGCCAGCAGTGAGTGGACAGGGGACGAAGATACGCAGTATTTT. This codes for CASSEWTGDEDTQYF.

This chain joins TRBV6-5 and TRBJ1-1; weak D call: TRBD1 (5 bases). The CDR3 contains 15 residues. Germline CDR1 reads MNHEY; CDR2 reads SVGAGI. The V end was cut by 5 bases, the J end by 5 bases, with 18 bases between. CDR3: CASSLEGRYGTEAFF. CDR3 nucleotide sequence: TGTGCCAGCAGTCTGGAGGGGCGGTACGGGACTGAAGCTTTCTTT.

J is TRBJ1-4 and V is TRBV2; D perhaps matches TRBD1 (6 bases). The CDR3 contains 13 residues. CDR1 and CDR2 (germline): SNHLY, FYNNEI. Trimming left V 3 bases short and J 5 bases short, with 7 bases between. CDR3 nucleotides: TGTGCCAGCAGTGACAGGGGAAATGAAAAACTGTTTTTT. This codes for CASSDRGNEKLFF. The whole variable domain, remainder taken from reference TRBV2 and TRBJ1-4, is EPEVTQTPSHQVTQMGQEVILRCVPISNHLYFYWYRQILGQKVEFLVSFYNNEISEKSEIFDDQFSVERPDGSNFTLKIRSTKLEDSAMYFCASSDRGNEKLFFGSGTQLSVL.

The J gene is TRBJ1-3, the V gene TRBV2; TRBD1 is a possible D gene (5 bases). Trimming left V 6 bases short and J 2 bases short, with 11 bases between. From germline, CDR1 is SNHLY and CDR2 FYNNEI. This CDR3 is built from 14 residues. CDR3 coding DNA: TGTGCCAGCAGGGTGGGGGGAACTGGAAACACCATATATTTT. It specifies CASRVGGTGNTIYF.

The CDR3 spells CASSSTGGNTEAFF. The CDR3, as DNA: TGTGCCAGCAGCTCCACAGGGGGGAACACTGAAGCTTTCTTT. V gene TRBV7-3 combines with J gene TRBJ1-1; 8 nucleotides line up with TRBD1. Losses at the gene ends were 4 bases for V and 1 base for J; bases not matched to a gene: 2. Germline CDR1 and CDR2: SGHTA and FQGTGA. The CDR3 loop spans 14 amino acids. The entire variable domain, with the rest obtained from reference TRBV7-3 and TRBJ1-1, is as follows: GAGVSQTPSNKVTEKGKYVELRCDPISGHTALYWYRQSLGQGPEFLIYFQGTGAADDSGLPNDRFFAVRPEGSVSTLKIQRTERGDSAVYLCASSSTGGNTEAFFGQGTRLTVV.

The chain recombines TRBV5-8 with TRBJ2-7, with D maybe TRBD1 (5 bases). V was pared by 4 bases and J by 0 bases, with 14 bases between. The CDR3 has 15 residues. Per the germline V gene, CDR1 is SGHTS and CDR2 is YDEGEE. The CDR3 nucleotides read TGTGCCAGCAGCCGGACACCGATGAGCTCCTACGAGCAGTACTTC. Protein sequence: CASSRTPMSSYEQYF. The whole variable domain, remainder taken from reference TRBV5-8 and TRBJ2-7, is EAGVTQSPTHLIKTRGQQATLRCSPISGHTSVYWYQQALGLGLQFLLWYDEGEERNRGNFPPRFSGRQFPNYSSELNVNALELEDSALYLCASSRTPMSSYEQYFGPGTRLTVT.

The chain recombines TRBV5-6 with TRBJ1-2; D remains ambiguous. The CDR3 consists of 14 residues. Germline CDR1 reads SGHDT; CDR2 reads YYEEEE. V lost 4 bases, J lost 8 bases, and 18 bases lay in between. As DNA, the CDR3 is TGTGCCAGCAGCCCGGGGTATGGAGCGGAGGGCTACACCTTC. Amino acids: CASSPGYGAEGYTF.

The J gene is TRBJ2-1, the V gene TRBV5-1; 9 nucleotides line up with TRBD2. Germline V gives CDR1 SGHRS, CDR2 YFSETQ. V was clipped by 1 base and J by 7 bases; unmatched bases: 6. The CDR3 has 15 amino acids. The CDR3 region has the DNA TGCGCCAGCAGCTTGTATAATAGCGGGGGTAATGAGCAGTTCTTC. Translation gives CASSLYNSGGNEQFF.

The V call is TRBV19, the J call TRBJ1-1, with D possibly matching TRBD1 (5 bases). Germline V gene sequence: CDR1 LNHDA, CDR2 SQIVND (reference sequence). Trimming pared 0 bases from V and 8 bases from J, leaving 13 bases between. This CDR3 has 14 amino acids. CDR3 protein: CASSIEGHLGEAFF. The CDR3 region has the DNA TGTGCCAGTAGTATAGAGGGGCACCTTGGCGAAGCTTTCTTT.

This clone showed up just once. J is TRBJ1-6 and V is TRBV6-5; D call uncertain. CDR1 and CDR2 from the germline V gene are MNHEY and SVGAGI. The CDR3 is made up of 15 amino acids. Trimming shortened V by 6 bases and J by 5 bases, and 14 bases separated the two germline ends. The CDR3 nucleotides read TGTGCCAGCAGCAGCACACAGATTAATAATTCACCCCTCCACTTT. Translation gives CASSSTQINNSPLHF.

The sample holds a few counts of this clone. The CDR3 coding sequence is TGTGCCAGCTCTGTCGGGGATGTCGGGGCTTTCTTT. This encodes CASSVGDVGAFF. This sequence joins TRBV18 and TRBJ1-1; D unclear. Germline CDR1 is KGHSH and CDR2 is LQKENI. Trimming left V 6 bases short and J 11 bases short, with 16 bases between. This CDR3 contains 12 residues.

The chain is built from TRBV3-1 (or the pseudogene TRBV3-2) and TRBJ1-6, with TRBD1 as a possible D gene (5 bases). The CDR3 consists of 15 residues. The germline CDR1 and CDR2 sequences are LGHDT and YNNKEL (reference sequence). Between the trimmed V and J ends, which lost 6 bases and 1 base, there was a span of 10 bases. This CDR3 reads CASRRRGSYNSPLHF. The CDR3 DNA sequence: TGTGCCAGCAGACGCCGGGGGTCCTATAATTCACCCCTCCACTTT.

Concerning this clone: At the DNA level, this CDR3 is encoded by other sequences in the same sample as well. CDR3: CASSLGGGSYNEQFF. DNA of the CDR3: TGTGCCAGCAGCTTGGGGGGAGGATCCTACAATGAGCAGTTCTTC. The chain recombines TRBV11-3 with TRBJ2-1; tentatively, D is TRBD2 (6 bases). Germline lookup yields CDR1 SGHNT and CDR2 YENEEA. Trimming removed 3 bases at V and 1 base at J, with 10 bases between. The CDR3 loop spans 15 amino acids.

The chain combines TRBV5-1 with TRBJ2-1, with D uncertain. The CDR3 is 16 amino acids. Trimming left V 3 bases short and J 0 bases short, with 13 bases between. The germline CDR1 and CDR2 sequences are SGHRS and YFSETQ. CDR3 in amino acids: CASSSLGQTSYNEQFF. CDR3 nucleotide sequence: TGCGCCAGCAGCTCCCTTGGGCAGACCTCCTACAATGAGCAGTTCTTC.

This chain links TRBV29-1 with TRBJ2-1; D gene unclear. The V end was cut by 6 bases, the J end by 0 bases, with 12 bases between. CDR3 size: 14 residues. The germline CDR1 and CDR2 sequences are SQVTM and ANQGSEA. The CDR3 DNA reads as TGCAGCGTCACCAGAGGAAACTCCTACAATGAGCAGTTCTTC. Its protein is CSVTRGNSYNEQFF.

The chain carries TRBV6-5 and TRBJ1-4, with D tentatively TRBD1 (5 bases). The CDR3 contains 15 residues. V dropped 0 bases and J dropped 8 bases, with 13 bases sitting between them. Germline V gene lookup returns CDR1 MNHEY and CDR2 SVGAGI. The chain's CDR3 is CASSYSITGGEKLFF. The DNA for the CDR3 is TGTGCCAGCAGTTACTCGATAACAGGAGGGGAAAAACTGTTTTTT.

Only a few counts were recorded for this clone. The V gene is TRBV25-1, the J gene TRBJ1-1; unclear D gene. The CDR3 extends over 12 amino acids. CDR1 and CDR2 from the germline V gene are MGHDK and SYGVNS. V gave up 0 bases and J gave up 7 bases, with 6 bases separating them. This chain's CDR3 is CASSEYLSEAFF. DNA for the CDR3: TGTGCCAGCAGTGAATATCTCAGTGAAGCTTTCTTT.

This clone has more than one count but fewer than ten. The chain recombines TRBV7-6 with TRBJ2-3, with 8 bases matching TRBD2. Germline CDR1 is SGHVS and CDR2 is FNYEAQ. V lost 1 base and J lost 2; bases outside the gene matches: 8. There are 17 residues in the CDR3. For the CDR3, the DNA is TGTGCCAGCAGCTTAGAGTCCGGGGGGGCCCTCACAGATACGCAGTATTTT. Residues: CASSLESGGALTDTQYF.

The rearrangement links TRBV10-2 to TRBJ2-3; the match to TRBD2 covers 8 bases. V was clipped by 6 bases and J by 2 bases; unmatched bases: 7. The CDR3 is 15 residues long. Germline V gene data show CDR1 as WSHSY and CDR2 as SAAADI. The CDR3 spells CASSGTSAATDTQYF. The CDR3 DNA reads TGCGCCAGCAGCGGGACTAGTGCCGCCACAGATACGCAGTATTTT.

The chain joins TRBV9 to TRBJ1-1; D call uncertain. V dropped 4 bases and J dropped 2 bases, with 12 bases sitting between them. Germline lookup yields CDR1 SGDLS and CDR2 YYNGEE. This CDR3 has 14 residues. The chain's CDR3 is CASSPSGVNTEAFF. In nucleotides, the CDR3 is TGTGCCAGCAGCCCATCCGGGGTTAACACTGAAGCTTTCTTT.

The chain recombines TRBV2 with TRBJ2-3, with D possibly matching TRBD1 (5 bases). With 9 bases removed from V and 4 bases from J, the gap between germline ends came to 17 bases. CDR3 length equals 14 residues. Germline V lookup: CDR1 SNHLY, CDR2 FYNNEI. CDR3 coding DNA: TGTGCCAGTGCTAGGCAGGGCCCGCCAGATACGCAGTATTTT. Its translation: CASARQGPPDTQYF.

The genes are TRBV5-4 and TRBJ2-3; D unclear. The germline gives CDR1 SGHNT, CDR2 YYREEE (reference sequence). V lost 0 bases and J 3 bases, leaving 11 bases between the germline ends. This CDR3 is 15 amino acids long. In DNA, the CDR3 is TGTGCCAGCAGCTTGGTTCAGATCGGGACAGATACGCAGTATTTT. It is translated as CASSLVQIGTDTQYF.

This clone has only one observation. The gene calls are TRBV10-3 and TRBJ1-1, with TRBD1 as a possible D gene (6 bases). V was shortened by 6 bases and J by 4 bases, with 15 bases between the two germline ends. The germline gives CDR1 ENHRY, CDR2 SYGVKD. The CDR3 length is 14 residues. This chain's CDR3 is CAISPQGAGTEAFF. The DNA for the CDR3 is TGTGCCATCAGCCCACAGGGAGCAGGCACTGAAGCTTTCTTT.